The clone carrying this T cell receptor beta chain was recorded many times. Its cognate antigen is unknown. The source of the sample is a study of CD8 T cells in ankylosing spondylitis. Overall study findings and caveats: Disease-linked clones, CD8+, were relatively rare in peripheral blood.

Germline-derived CDR1 and CDR2 are DFQATT and SNEGSKA (reference sequence). The length of the CDR3 is 11 residues. Trimming removed 3 bases from V and 5 bases from J, with 7 bases in between. It was by quantitative 5'-RACE with molecular barcodes that TCR beta libraries were made. MiXCR, applied by TCRdb to the 5' RACE reads, yields one record per CDR3 protein. Among under 150,000 distinct CDR3 sequences, approximately 10% were seen once, and the ten largest hold approximately 3.4%. Sequencing was carried out using blood, either unsorted or a sorted T cell fraction (not recorded which). This TCR was sampled from a male donor with ankylosing spondylitis or in good health (not recorded which). This chain uses TRBV20-1 with TRBJ2-5; D is ambiguous. CDR3 sequence (DNA): TGCAGTGCTAGCCTTCTGGAGACCCAGTACTTC. It is translated as CSASLLETQYF.